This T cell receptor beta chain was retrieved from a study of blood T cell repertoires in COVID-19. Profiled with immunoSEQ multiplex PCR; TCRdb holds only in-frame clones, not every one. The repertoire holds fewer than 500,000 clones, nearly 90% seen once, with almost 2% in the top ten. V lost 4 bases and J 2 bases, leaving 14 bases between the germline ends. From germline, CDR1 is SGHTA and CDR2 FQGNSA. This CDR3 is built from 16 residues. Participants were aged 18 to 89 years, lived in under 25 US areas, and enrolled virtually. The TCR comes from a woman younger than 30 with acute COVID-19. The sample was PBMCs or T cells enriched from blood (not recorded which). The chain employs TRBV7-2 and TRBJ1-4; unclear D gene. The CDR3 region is CASSYGPRGTNEKLFF. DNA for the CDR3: TGTGCCAGCAGCTACGGGCCGCGAGGGACTAATGAAAAACTGTTTTTT.